This T cell receptor (beta chain) stems from a study of radiotherapy plus CTLA-4 blockade in lung cancer. On the study more broadly: Of all patients, approximately 18% responded objectively and approximately 31% showed disease control. Points from the study as a whole: Clones of tumor-derived TCRs expanded in blood after radiotherapy plus ipilimumab. Alongside interferon-beta, early blood T cell clone dynamics were reportedly the best predictor of response.

After removal of 0 bases from V and 6 bases from J, the junction contained 8 bases not matched to a gene. The germline V gene has CDR1 GTSNPN and CDR2 SVGIG (reference sequence). This CDR3 has 15 residues. On this clone: Antigen: not known.

The study treated chemo-refractory metastatic non-small-cell lung cancer patients with focal radiation plus ipilimumab CTLA-4 blockade. Produced via immunoSEQ multiplex PCR; TCRdb's table is partial and in-frame only. The sample shows about 30,000 clones, roughly 83% of them seen only once. Sequencing was performed on peripheral blood, taken from a patient treated with radiotherapy plus ipilimumab. The chain links TRBV30 to TRBJ1-1; 9 bases are a match to TRBD1. This TCR was sampled from a human donor with non-small cell lung cancer that progressed on radiotherapy plus ipilimumab. CDR3 amino acids: CAWSVQRTGVSEAFF. CDR3 in DNA: TGTGCCTGGAGTGTACAAAGGACAGGGGTCTCTGAAGCTTTCTTT.